The 2 T cell receptor beta chains presented below share a single source sample, sequenced in a study of blood T cell repertoires in COVID-19. The table came from immunoSEQ multiplex PCR; TCRdb's copy has only in-frame clones and leaves some out. The table shows fewer than 350,000 clones, with 70% to 90% occurring only once. Sequenced input: peripheral blood. The receptors shown here come from a human donor in a cohort sampled during active COVID-19.

The gene calls are TRBV7-9 and TRBJ1-4, with TRBD1 matching over 8 bases. The CDR3 length is 15 residues. The J segment lost 3 bases and the V segment lost 3 bases, leaving 3 bases of the junction unmatched. Germline CDR1 and CDR2: SEHNR and FQNEAQ (reference sequence). Here the CDR3 reads CASSFQGAPNEKLFF. As DNA, the CDR3 is TGTGCCAGCAGCTTTCAGGGGGCGCCTAATGAAAAACTGTTTTTT.

The V call is TRBV12-5, the J call TRBJ2-1; D is unresolved. The CDR3 covers 12 residues. Trimming stripped 5 bases from V and 10 bases from J, with 12 bases between. Germline lookup yields CDR1 LGHNT and CDR2 FRNRAP. CDR3 protein: CASGVIEWEQFF. The CDR3 DNA reads as TGTGCTAGTGGTGTTATAGAATGGGAGCAGTTCTTC.